This entry describes one TCR beta chain. This table comes from immunoSEQ multiplex PCR, and its TCRdb copy is limited to in-frame clones, with some not included. The sample lists roughly 90,000 clones; approximately 92% were seen once. This sample was included in a study of T cell changes during pregnancy in multiple sclerosis. The germline V gene has CDR1 SGHAT and CDR2 FQNNGV. V lost 0 bases to trimming and J lost 1 base, with 9 bases between them. There are 15 residues in the CDR3. The chain uses TRBV11-2 and TRBJ1-2; D not resolved. The starting material was peripheral blood, obtained in the first trimester of pregnancy. This clonotype was sampled from a female donor with multiple sclerosis, enrolled in a pregnancy study. The CDR3 coding sequence is TGTGCCAGCAGCTTAGATCACGGAGTTAACTATGGCTACACCTTC. This gives the protein CASSLDHGVNYGYTF. The variable domain in full, completed from reference TRBV11-2 and TRBJ1-2, reads EAGVAQSPRYKIIEKRQSVAFWCNPISGHATLYWYQQILGQGPKLLIQFQNNGVVDDSQLPKDRFSAERLKGVDSTLKIQPAKLEDSAVYLCASSLDHGVNYGYTFGSGTRLTVV.